The clone carrying this T cell receptor beta chain was seen only once. Antigen: not known. This sample is drawn from a study of T cell responses to AZD1222 COVID-19 vaccine. Using immunoSEQ multiplex PCR, the repertoire was profiled, and TCRdb retains in-frame clones only, with some absent. The sample gives roughly 140,000 clones, 88% of which show up once; approximately 3% is in the top ten. The CDR3 spans 18 residues. The V end lost 5 bases, the J end lost 6 bases, and 29 bases lay between the germline ends. Germline CDR1 is LGHDT and CDR2 is YNNKEL (reference sequence). Study-level results: Nearly half of spike-specific TCRs reportedly go after variant regions that carry no mutations. Just a handful of AZD1222 recipients tested seropositive at baseline. The donor group comprised mostly white British people and more females; the analysis possibly underestimated clonal diversity.

Second-dose intervals of approximately 4 or approximately 12 weeks were pooled. The sequence derives from an adult who received the AZD1222 COVID-19 vaccine. Source: peripheral blood, taken 28 days after the second AZD1222 dose. The gene calls are TRBV3-1 (or the pseudogene TRBV3-2) and TRBJ2-7; a weak D match, TRBD2 (6 bases). The CDR3 region has the DNA TGTGCCAGCAGCTCAACCCTTCAAGCAGGAGGGTGGGGCGGCGAGCAGTACTTC. Its translation: CASSSTLQAGGWGGEQYF.